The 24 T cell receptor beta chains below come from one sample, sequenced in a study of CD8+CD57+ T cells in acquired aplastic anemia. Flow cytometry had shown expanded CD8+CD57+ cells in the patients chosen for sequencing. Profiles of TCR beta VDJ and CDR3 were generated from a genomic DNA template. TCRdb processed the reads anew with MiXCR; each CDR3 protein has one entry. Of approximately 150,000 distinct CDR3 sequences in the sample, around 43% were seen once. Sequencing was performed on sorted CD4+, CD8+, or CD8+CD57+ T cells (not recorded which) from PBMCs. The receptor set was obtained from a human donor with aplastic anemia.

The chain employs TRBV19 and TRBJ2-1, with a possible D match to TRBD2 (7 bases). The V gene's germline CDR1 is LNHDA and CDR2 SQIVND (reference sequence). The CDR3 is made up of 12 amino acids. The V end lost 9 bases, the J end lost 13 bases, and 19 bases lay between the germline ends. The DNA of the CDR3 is TGTGCCAGCAGACCCGAACCGGGGGGCCAGTTCTTC. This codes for CASRPEPGGQFF.

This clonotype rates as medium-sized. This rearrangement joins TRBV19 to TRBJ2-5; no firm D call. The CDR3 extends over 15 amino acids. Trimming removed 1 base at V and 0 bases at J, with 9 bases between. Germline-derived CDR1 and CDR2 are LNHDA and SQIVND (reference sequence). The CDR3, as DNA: TGTGCCAGTAGTATAGTCTGGGCGTACCAAGAGACCCAGTACTTC. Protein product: CASSIVWAYQETQYF.

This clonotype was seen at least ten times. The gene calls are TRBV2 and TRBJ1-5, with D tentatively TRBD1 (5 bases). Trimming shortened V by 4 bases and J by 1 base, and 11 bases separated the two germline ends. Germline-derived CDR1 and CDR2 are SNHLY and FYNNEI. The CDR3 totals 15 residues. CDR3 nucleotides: TGTGCCAGCAGTGCTGGACGGGGGAGCAATCAGCCCCAGCATTTT. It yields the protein CASSAGRGSNQPQHF.

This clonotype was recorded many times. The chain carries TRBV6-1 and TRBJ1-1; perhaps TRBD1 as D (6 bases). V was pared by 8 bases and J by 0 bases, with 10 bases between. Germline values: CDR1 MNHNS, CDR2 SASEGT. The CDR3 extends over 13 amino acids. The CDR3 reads CASSGQMNTEAFF. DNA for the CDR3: TGTGCCAGCTCCGGACAGATGAACACTGAAGCTTTCTTT.

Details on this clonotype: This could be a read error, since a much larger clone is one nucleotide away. CDR3 sequence (DNA): TGTGCCATCAGTTTCAACGGGGGGAACACTGAAGCTTTCTTT. This sequence encodes CAISFNGGNTEAFF. This chain uses TRBV10-3 with TRBJ1-1; possible D gene TRBD1, 5 bases. The V end was cut by 5 bases, the J end by 1 base, with 11 bases between. The CDR3 covers 14 residues. In germline, CDR1 is ENHRY, CDR2 SYGVKD.

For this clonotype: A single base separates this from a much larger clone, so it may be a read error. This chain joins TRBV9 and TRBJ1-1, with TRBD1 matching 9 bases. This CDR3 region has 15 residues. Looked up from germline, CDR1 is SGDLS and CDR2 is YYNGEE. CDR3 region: CASSSYRGQGTGAFF. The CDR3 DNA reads TGTGCCAGCAGCTCTTACAGGGGGCAGGGCACTGGAGCTTTCTTT. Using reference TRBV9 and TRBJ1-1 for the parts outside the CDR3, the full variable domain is DSGVTQTPKHLITATGQRVTLRCSPRSGDLSVYWYQQSLDQGLQFLIQYYNGEERAKGNILERFSAQQFPDLHSELNLSSLELGDSALYFCASSSYRGQGTGAFFGQGTRLTVV.

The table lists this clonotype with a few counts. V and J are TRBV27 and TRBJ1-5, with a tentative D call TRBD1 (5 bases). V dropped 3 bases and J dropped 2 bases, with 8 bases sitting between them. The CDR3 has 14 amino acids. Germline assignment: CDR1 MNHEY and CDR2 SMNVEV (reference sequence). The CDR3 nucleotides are TGTGCCAGCAGTTTCGGCAGGGGCAATCAGCCCCAGCATTTT. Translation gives CASSFGRGNQPQHF.

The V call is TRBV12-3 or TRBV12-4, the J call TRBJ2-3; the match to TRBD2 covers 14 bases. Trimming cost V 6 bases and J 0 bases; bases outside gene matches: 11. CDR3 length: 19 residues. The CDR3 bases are TGTGCCAGCAGAAAGCGACTAGCGGGAGGGCCCTCAAGCACAGATACGCAGTATTTT. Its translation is CASRKRLAGGPSSTDTQYF.

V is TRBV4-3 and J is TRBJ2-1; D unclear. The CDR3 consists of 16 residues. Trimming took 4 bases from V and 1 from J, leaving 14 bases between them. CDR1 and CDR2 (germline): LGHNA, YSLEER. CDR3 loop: CASSPSSRASYNEQFF. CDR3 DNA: TGCGCCAGCAGCCCGAGTTCTAGGGCTTCCTACAATGAGCAGTTCTTC.

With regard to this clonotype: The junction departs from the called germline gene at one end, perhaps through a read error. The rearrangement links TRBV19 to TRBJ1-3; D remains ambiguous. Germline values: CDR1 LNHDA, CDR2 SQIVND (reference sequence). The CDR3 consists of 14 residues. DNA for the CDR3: TGTGCTAGTAGCGGATGGTCCTCTGGAAACACCATATATTTT. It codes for CASSGWSSGNTIYF.

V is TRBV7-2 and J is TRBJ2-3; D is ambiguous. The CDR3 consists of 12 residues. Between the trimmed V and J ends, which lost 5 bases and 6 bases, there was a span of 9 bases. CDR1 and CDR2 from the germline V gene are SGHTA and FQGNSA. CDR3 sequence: CASSQQEDTQYF. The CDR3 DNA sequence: TGTGCCAGCAGCCAGCAGGAGGATACGCAGTATTTT.

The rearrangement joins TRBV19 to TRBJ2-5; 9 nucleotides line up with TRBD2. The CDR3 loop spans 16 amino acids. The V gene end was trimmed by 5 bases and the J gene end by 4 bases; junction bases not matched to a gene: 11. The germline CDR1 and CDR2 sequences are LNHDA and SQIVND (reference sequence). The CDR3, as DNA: TGTGCCAGTAGTCCTCAACTAGCGGGCCCGGGAGAGACCCAGTACTTC. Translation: CASSPQLAGPGETQYF.

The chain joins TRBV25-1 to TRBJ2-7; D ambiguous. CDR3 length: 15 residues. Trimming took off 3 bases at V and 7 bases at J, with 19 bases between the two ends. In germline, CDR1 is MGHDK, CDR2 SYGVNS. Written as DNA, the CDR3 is TGTGCCAGCAGTGAGTGGACCCGCCCTATGTCGGAGCAGTACTTC. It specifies CASSEWTRPMSEQYF.

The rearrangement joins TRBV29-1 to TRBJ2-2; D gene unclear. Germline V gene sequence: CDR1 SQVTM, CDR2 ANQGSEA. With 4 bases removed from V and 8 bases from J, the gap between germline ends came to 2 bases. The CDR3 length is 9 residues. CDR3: CSVAGELFF. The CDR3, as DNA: TGCAGCGTTGCTGGGGAGCTGTTTTTT.

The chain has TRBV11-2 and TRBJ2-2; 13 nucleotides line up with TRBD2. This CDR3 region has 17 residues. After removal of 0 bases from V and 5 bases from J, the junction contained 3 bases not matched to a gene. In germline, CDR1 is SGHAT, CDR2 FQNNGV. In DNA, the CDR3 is TGTGCCAGCAGCTTAGAACTAGCGGGAGGGTGGACCGGGGAGCTGTTTTTT. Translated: CASSLELAGGWTGELFF.

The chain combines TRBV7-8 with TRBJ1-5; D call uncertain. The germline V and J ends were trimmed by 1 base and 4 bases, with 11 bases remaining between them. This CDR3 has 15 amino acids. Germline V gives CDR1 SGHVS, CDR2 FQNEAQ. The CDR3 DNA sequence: TGTGCCAGCAGCTTAGATCGGGCACAAAATCAGCCCCAGCATTTT. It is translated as CASSLDRAQNQPQHF.

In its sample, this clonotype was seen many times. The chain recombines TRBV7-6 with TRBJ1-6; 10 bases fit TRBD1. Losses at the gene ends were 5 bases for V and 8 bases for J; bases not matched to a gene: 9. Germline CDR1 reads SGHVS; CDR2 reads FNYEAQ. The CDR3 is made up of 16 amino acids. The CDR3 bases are TGTGCCAGCAGCCTAAACGACGACAGGGGGCATTCACCCCTCCACTTT. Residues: CASSLNDDRGHSPLHF.

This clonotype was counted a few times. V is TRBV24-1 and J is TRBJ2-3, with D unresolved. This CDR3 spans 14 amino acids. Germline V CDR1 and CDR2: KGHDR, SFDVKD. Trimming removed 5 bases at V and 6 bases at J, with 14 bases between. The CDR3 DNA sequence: TGTGCCACCAGTGGGCGAGGAGACTTCGATACGCAGTATTTT. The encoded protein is CATSGRGDFDTQYF.

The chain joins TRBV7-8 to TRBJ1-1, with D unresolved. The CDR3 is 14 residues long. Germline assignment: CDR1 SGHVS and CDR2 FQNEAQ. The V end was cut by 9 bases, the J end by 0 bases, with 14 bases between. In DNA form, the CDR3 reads TGTGCCAGTAGTATTGGTGAGGTGAACACTGAAGCTTTCTTT. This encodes CASSIGEVNTEAFF.

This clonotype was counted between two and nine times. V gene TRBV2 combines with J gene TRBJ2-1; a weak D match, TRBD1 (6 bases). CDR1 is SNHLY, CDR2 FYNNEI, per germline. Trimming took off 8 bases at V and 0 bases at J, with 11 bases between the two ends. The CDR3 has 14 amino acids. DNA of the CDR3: TGTGCCAGCGAGGGGGATAGCTCCTACAATGAGCAGTTCTTC. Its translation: CASEGDSSYNEQFF. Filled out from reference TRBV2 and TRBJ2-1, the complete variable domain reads EPEVTQTPSHQVTQMGQEVILRCVPISNHLYFYWYRQILGQKVEFLVSFYNNEISEKSEIFDDQFSVERPDGSNFTLKIRSTKLEDSAMYFCASEGDSSYNEQFFGPGTRLTVL.

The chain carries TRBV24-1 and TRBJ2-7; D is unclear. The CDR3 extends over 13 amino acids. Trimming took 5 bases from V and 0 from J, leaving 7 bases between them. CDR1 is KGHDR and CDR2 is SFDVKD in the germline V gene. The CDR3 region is CATSGGSSYEQYF. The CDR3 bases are TGTGCCACCAGTGGTGGGTCCTCCTACGAGCAGTACTTC.

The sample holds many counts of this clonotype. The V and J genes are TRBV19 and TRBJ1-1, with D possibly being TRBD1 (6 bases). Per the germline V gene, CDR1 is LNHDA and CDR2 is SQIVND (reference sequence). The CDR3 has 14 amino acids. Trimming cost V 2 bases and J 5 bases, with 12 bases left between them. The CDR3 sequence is CASSIQGRGTEAFF. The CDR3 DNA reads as TGTGCCAGTAGTATACAGGGGCGAGGAACTGAAGCTTTCTTT.

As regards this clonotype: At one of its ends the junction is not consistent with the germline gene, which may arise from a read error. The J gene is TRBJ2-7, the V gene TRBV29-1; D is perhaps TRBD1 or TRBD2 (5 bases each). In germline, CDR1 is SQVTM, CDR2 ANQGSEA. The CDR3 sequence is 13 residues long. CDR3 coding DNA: TGCAGCGCCGGGGCGGGTCCCCACTACGGGCAGTACTTC. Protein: CSAGAGPHYGQYF.

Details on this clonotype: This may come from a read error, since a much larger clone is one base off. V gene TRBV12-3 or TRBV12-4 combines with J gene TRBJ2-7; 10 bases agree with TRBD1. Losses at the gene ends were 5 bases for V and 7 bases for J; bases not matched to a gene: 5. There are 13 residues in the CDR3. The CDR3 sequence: CASSPGQGREQYV. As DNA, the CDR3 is TGTGCCAGCAGTCCGGGACAGGGGAGGGAGCAGTACGTC.